Listed below are T cell receptor beta chains from one sample, sequenced in a study of vaccination effects on CD4 cells after COVID-19. Their antigen targets remain unknown. Generated by immunoSEQ multiplex PCR, the TCRdb table keeps only in-frame clones and is missing some. The sample lists 22,000 or so clones, 75% to 85% occurring once. The sample consisted of CD4+ T cells from PBMCs cultured with a peptide pool, taken before COVID-19 vaccination. These receptors came from a human donor who had a prior SARS-CoV-2 infection. The CDR3 runs from the conserved cysteine through the conserved F or W. A D gene is named only where the DNA matches it firmly. Expanded clones get a size class; other rows say once, few or many, or leave the size out.

clone_size d_call j_call v_call cdr3_nt cdr3_aa
- TRBD2 TRBJ2-5 TRBV4-1 TGCGCCAGCAGCCAAGATCTAGCGGGGGGGTATGGAGAGACCCAGTACTTC CASSQDLAGGYGETQYF
few TRBD2 TRBJ2-3 TRBV7-2 TGTGCCAGCAGCTTAGGCCCGACAGCCGGGACTAGCAAAAAGTATTTT CASSLGPTAGTSKKYF
- - TRBJ1-1 TRBV5-1 TGCGCCAGCAGCCAAACGGACAGCGAAGCTTTCTTT CASSQTDSEAFF
- TRBD2 TRBJ2-5 TRBV3-1/TRBV3-2 TGTGCCAGCAGCAGGGACCCGGCTAGCGGGGGGGCCAGGGAGACCCAGTACTTC CASSRDPASGGARETQYF
- TRBD2 TRBJ2-1 TRBV2 TGTGCCAGCACCATTATTCGACTAGCCTATGAGCAGTTCTTC CASTIIRLAYEQFF
- TRBD2 TRBJ2-5 TRBV7-3 TGTGCCAGCAGCCCAAGCGGGATCTCGGAGACCCAGTACTTC CASSPSGISETQYF
- - TRBJ2-7 TRBV3-1/TRBV3-2 TGTGCCAGCAGCCAGACTAGAGAGCAGTACTTC CASSQTREQYF
- - TRBJ1-2 TRBV7-3 TGTGCCAGCAGCTTATTCGGTCAGGGTGTTGGAGGCTACACCTTC CASSLFGQGVGGYTF
few - TRBJ1-3 TRBV15 TGTGCCACCAGCAGAGGTGACGTTGGAAACACCATATATTTT CATSRGDVGNTIYF
- - TRBJ1-1 TRBV3-1/TRBV3-2 TGTGCCAGCAGCCAAGGGGGCCTGGGGACTGAAGCTTTCTTT CASSQGGLGTEAFF